The clone carrying this T cell receptor beta chain was counted a few times. This CDR3 is 13 amino acids long. V lost 8 bases and J lost 1; bases outside the gene matches: 3. CDR1 and CDR2 from the germline V gene are SGHRS and YFSETQ. Repertoires were generated with immunoSEQ multiplex PCR, while TCRdb's copy carries only in-frame clones and drops some. This table has over 90,000 clones, about 88% appearing once. Autologous stem cell transplantation was followed by relapse in every patient, and brentuximab vedotin exposure varied. This specimen comes from a study of PD-1 blockade in classical Hodgkin lymphoma.

The TCR originated in a human donor with classical Hodgkin lymphoma. The chain recombines TRBV5-1 with TRBJ2-1, with 7 bases identical to TRBD1. The specimen comprised peripheral blood mononuclear cells (PBMCs), sampled before the second cycle of nivolumab. The DNA of the CDR3 is TGCGCCAGTCAGGGGGATTCCTACAATGAGCAGTTCTTC. It encodes CASQGDSYNEQFF.